This is a list of T cell receptor beta chains from one sample in a study of blood T cells in healthy people across ages. TCRdb called the 5' RACE reads again in MiXCR, with one record for every CDR3 protein. The data contain about 570,000 distinct CDR3 sequences, 25% to 35% of them seen just once; the ten biggest clones take up about 3.9%. These data were likewise used in another study, on T cells of mothers and their children.

The sample consisted of blood. The receptor source for this set is a boy aged 2-9 years in good health. Each CDR3 is given with its conserved first and last residue. The D gene is left open where the match is weak. Some rows have no size entry. The others give once, few or many, or a class for an expanded clone.

J | D | size | V | CDR3 | DNA
TRBJ1-2 | . | . | TRBV6-5 | CASSYMRIGDYGYTF | TGTGCCAGCAGTTATATGAGAATAGGAGACTATGGCTACACCTTC
TRBJ2-5 | . | . | TRBV6-6 | CASGPRAGETQYF | TGTGCCAGCGGGCCTCGCGCGGGGGAGACCCAGTACTTC
TRBJ2-5 | . | many | TRBV6-6 | CASSYSRVQETQYF | TGTGCCAGCAGTTACTCCCGGGTCCAAGAGACCCAGTACTTC
TRBJ2-7 | . | . | TRBV29-1 | CSVGGVVGGQYF | TGCAGCGTTGGCGGCGTGGTGGGGGGGCAGTACTTC
TRBJ2-4 | TRBD1 | . | TRBV20-1 | CSARYSDRGKNIQYF | TGCAGTGCTAGATATTCGGACAGGGGAAAAAACATTCAGTACTTC
TRBJ2-7 | TRBD2 | . | TRBV2 | CAGGGLAGDEQYF | TGTGCCGGAGGGGGACTAGCTGGTGACGAGCAGTACTTC
TRBJ1-2 | TRBD1 | few | TRBV29-1 | CSVGTGGPYGYTF | TGCAGCGTTGGGACAGGCGGTCCCTATGGCTACACCTTC
TRBJ1-2 | TRBD1 | . | TRBV5-1 | CASSWGDRYYGYTF | TGCGCCAGCAGCTGGGGGGACAGGTACTATGGCTACACCTTC
TRBJ1-5 | TRBD1 | few | TRBV5-5 | CASSSGTGPFSNQPQHF | TGTGCCAGCAGCTCCGGGACAGGCCCTTTTAGCAATCAGCCCCAGCATTTT
TRBJ2-1 | . | few | TRBV12-3/TRBV12-4 | CASIPGGRLNEQFF | TGTGCCAGCATCCCCGGGGGACGACTCAATGAGCAGTTCTTC
TRBJ1-6 | TRBD1 | . | TRBV6-5 | CASSYSGRTGGISPLHF | TGTGCCAGCAGTTACTCAGGACGGACAGGGGGAATTTCACCCCTCCACTTT
TRBJ2-7 | TRBD1 | . | TRBV20-1 | CSARGGTGDIEQYF | TGCAGTGCTAGGGGTGGGACAGGGGATATCGAGCAGTACTTC
TRBJ1-4 | . | . | TRBV7-9 | CASSPLPGFSNEKLFF | TGTGCCAGCAGCCCCCTACCAGGGTTTTCGAATGAAAAACTGTTTTTT
TRBJ2-1 | TRBD2 | few | TRBV7-9 | CASSETSGGFEEQFF | TGTGCCAGCAGCGAGACTAGCGGGGGGTTCGAAGAGCAGTTCTTC
TRBJ1-4 | . | . | TRBV6-6 | CASSYHASNEKLFF | TGTGCCAGCAGTTATCATGCGTCCAATGAAAAACTGTTTTTT
TRBJ2-7 | . | . | TRBV5-1 | CASSLEGGVSEQYF | TGCGCCAGCAGCTTGGAAGGGGGAGTGAGCGAGCAGTACTTC
TRBJ1-5 | . | . | TRBV4-3 | CASSQDPTELPQHF | TGCGCCAGCAGCCAAGATCCGACGGAGTTGCCTCAGCATTTT
TRBJ2-7 | . | . | TRBV20-1 | CSAGRFSYEQYF | TGCAGTGCAGGGAGGTTTTCCTACGAGCAGTACTTC
TRBJ1-2 | TRBD1 | . | TRBV6-1 | CASSGQGQGNYGYTF | TGTGCCAGCAGTGGACAGGGACAGGGGAACTATGGCTACACCTTC
TRBJ1-2 | TRBD1 | . | TRBV6-5 | CASSLRTGSNYGYTF | TGTGCCAGCAGTCTACGGACAGGGAGCAACTATGGCTACACCTTC
TRBJ2-1 | . | . | TRBV24-1 | CATAGPDNEQFF | TGTGCCACCGCTGGCCCGGACAATGAGCAGTTCTTC
TRBJ1-1 | . | . | TRBV9 | CASGGDMNTEAFF | TGTGCCAGCGGTGGAGACATGAACACTGAAGCTTTCTTT
TRBJ2-1 | TRBD2 | . | TRBV7-2 | CASSLNSGISYNEQFF | TGTGCCAGCAGCCTCAATAGCGGGATCTCCTACAATGAGCAGTTCTTC
TRBJ2-1 | . | . | TRBV6-2/TRBV6-3 | CASSPWTRSDEQFF | TGTGCCAGCAGCCCGTGGACGAGGAGCGATGAGCAGTTCTTC
TRBJ2-3 | TRBD2 | . | TRBV3-1 | CASSLNSGGVTDTQYF | TGTGCCAGCAGCCTCAATAGCGGGGGAGTGACAGATACGCAGTATTTT